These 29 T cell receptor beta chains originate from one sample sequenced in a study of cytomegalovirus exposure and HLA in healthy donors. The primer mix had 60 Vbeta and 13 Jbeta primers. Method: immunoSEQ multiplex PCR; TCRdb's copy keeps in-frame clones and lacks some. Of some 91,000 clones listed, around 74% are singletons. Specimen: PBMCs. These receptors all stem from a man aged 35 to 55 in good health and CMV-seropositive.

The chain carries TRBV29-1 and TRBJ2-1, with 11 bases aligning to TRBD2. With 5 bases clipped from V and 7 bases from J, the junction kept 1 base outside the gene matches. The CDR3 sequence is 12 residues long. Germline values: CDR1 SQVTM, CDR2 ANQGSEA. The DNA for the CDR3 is TGCAGCGTTCGGACTAGCGGGAATGAGCAGTTCTTC. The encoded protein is CSVRTSGNEQFF.

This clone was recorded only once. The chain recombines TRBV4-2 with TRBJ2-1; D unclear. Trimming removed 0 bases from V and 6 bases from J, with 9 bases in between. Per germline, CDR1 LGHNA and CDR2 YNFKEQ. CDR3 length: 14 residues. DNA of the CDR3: TGTGCCAGCAGCCAAGATTCGAGCCCCAATGAGCAGTTCTTC. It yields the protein CASSQDSSPNEQFF.

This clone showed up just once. This CDR3 reads CASSISGYTDTQYF. In DNA, the CDR3 is TGTGCCAGTAGTATCTCGGGTTACACAGATACGCAGTATTTT. J is TRBJ2-3 and V is TRBV19; D unclear. The CDR3 sequence is 14 residues long. Trimming removed 3 bases from V and 2 bases from J, with 9 bases in between. Germline values: CDR1 LNHDA, CDR2 SQIVND (reference sequence).

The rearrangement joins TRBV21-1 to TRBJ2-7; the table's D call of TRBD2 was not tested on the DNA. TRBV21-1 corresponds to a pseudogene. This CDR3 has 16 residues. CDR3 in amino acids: CASSHQPSGGSCEQYF. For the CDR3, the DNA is TGTGCCAGCAGCCACCAACCTAGCGGAGGGTCTTGCGAGCAGTACTTC.

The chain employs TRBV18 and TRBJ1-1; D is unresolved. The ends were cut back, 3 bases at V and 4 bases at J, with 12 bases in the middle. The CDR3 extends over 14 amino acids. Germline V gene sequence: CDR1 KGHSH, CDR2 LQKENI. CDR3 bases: TGTGCCAGCTCACCGCGGGGTGGAGGCACTGAAGCTTTCTTT. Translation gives CASSPRGGGTEAFF.

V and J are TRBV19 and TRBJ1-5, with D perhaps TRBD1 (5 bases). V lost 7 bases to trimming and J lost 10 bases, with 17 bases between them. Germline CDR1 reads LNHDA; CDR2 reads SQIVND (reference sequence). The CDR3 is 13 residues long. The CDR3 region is CASNGGILRPQHF. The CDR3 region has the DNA TGTGCCAGTAATGGGGGGATCCTACGACCCCAGCATTTT.

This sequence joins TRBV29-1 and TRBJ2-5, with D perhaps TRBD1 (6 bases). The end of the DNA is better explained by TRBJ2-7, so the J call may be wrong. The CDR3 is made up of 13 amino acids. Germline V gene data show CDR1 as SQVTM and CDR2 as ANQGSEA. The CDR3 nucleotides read TGCAGCGCCTCCGGGACAACCTCCTACGAGCAGTACTTC. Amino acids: CSASGTTSYEQYF.

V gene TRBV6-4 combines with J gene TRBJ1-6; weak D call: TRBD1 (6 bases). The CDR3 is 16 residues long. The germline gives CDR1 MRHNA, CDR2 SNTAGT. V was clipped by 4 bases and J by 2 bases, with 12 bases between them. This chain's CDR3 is CASSASQGTYNSPLHF. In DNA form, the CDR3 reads TGTGCCAGCAGTGCCTCCCAGGGGACCTATAATTCACCCCTCCACTTT.

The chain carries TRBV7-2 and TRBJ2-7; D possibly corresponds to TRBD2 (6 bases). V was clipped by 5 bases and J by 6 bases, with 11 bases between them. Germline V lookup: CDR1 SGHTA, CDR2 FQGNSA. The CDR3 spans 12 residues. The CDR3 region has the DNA TGTGCCAGCAGCCGGGCGGGGTTCGAGCAGTACTTC. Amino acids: CASSRAGFEQYF. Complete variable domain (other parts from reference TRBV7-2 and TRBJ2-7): GAGVSQSPSNKVTEKGKDVELRCDPISGHTALYWYRQSLGQGLEFLIYFQGNSAPDKSGLPSDRFSAERTGGSVSTLTIQRTQQEDSAVYLCASSRAGFEQYFGPGTRLTVT.

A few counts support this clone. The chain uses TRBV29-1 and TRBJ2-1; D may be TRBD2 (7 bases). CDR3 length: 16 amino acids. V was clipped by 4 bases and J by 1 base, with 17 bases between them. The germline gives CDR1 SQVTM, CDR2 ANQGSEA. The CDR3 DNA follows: TGCAGCGTTGCTGGGGGGGCCATAACTTCCTACAATGAGCAGTTCTTC. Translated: CSVAGGAITSYNEQFF.

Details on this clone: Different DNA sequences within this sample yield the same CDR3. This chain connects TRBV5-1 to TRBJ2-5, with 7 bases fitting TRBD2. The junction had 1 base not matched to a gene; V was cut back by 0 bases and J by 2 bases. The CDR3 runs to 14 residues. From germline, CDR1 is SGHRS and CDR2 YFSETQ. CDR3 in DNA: TGCGCCAGCAGCTTGGGCGGGGGACAAGAGACCCAGTACTTC. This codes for CASSLGGGQETQYF.

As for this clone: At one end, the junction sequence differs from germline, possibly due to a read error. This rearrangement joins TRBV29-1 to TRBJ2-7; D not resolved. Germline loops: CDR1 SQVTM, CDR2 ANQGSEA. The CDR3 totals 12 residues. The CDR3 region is CSVVQPSSEQYF. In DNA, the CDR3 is TGCAGCGTTGTACAGCCATCCTCCGAGCAGTACTTC.

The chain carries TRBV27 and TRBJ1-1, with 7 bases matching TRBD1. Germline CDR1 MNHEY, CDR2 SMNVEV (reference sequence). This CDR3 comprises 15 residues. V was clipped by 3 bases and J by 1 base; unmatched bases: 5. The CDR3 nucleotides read TGTGCCAGCAGTTTGGCGAGACAGGGGAACACTGAAGCTTTCTTT. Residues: CASSLARQGNTEAFF.

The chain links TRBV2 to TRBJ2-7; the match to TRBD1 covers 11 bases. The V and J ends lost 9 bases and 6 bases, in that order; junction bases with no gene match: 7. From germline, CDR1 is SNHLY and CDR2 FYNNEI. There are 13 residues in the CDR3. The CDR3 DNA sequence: TGTGCCAGTATCCGGGACAGGGGGACCGAGCAGTACTTC. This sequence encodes CASIRDRGTEQYF.

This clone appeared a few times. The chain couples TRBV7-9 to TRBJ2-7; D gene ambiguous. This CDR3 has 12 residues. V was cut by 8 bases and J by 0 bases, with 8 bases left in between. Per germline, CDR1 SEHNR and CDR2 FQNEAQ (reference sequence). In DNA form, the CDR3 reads TGTGCCAGCGCGGCAGCCTCCTACGAGCAGTACTTC. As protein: CASAAASYEQYF.

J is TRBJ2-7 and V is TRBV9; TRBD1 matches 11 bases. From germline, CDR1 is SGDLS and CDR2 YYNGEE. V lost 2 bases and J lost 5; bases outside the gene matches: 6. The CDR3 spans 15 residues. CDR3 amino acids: CASSVTGQGANEQYF. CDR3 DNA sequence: TGTGCCAGCAGCGTCACTGGACAGGGGGCTAACGAGCAGTACTTC.

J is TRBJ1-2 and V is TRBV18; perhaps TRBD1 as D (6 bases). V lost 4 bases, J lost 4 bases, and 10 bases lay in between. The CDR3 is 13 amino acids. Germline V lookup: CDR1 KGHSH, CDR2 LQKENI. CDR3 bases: TGTGCCAGCTCACTGGACAGCGTCTATGGCTACACCTTC. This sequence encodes CASSLDSVYGYTF.

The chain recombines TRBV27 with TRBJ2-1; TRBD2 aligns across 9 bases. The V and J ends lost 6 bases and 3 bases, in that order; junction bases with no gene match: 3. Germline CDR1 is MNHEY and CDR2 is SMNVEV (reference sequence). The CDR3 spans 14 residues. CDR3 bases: TGTGCCAGCAGGCTAGCGGGACTCTACAATGAGCAGTTCTTC. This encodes CASRLAGLYNEQFF.

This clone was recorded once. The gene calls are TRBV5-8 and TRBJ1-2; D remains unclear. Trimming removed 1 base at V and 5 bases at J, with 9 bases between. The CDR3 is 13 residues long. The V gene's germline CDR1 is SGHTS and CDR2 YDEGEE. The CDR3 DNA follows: TGTGCCAGCAGCTTGACGAGGGCGTATGGCTACACCTTC. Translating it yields CASSLTRAYGYTF.

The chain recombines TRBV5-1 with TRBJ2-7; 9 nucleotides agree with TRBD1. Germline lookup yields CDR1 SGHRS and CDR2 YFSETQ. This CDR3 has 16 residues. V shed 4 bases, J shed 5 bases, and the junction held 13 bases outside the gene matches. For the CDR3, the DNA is TGCGCCAGCAGCAGGGAAACCGGGACAGGGAGCAACGAGCAGTACTTC. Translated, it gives CASSRETGTGSNEQYF.

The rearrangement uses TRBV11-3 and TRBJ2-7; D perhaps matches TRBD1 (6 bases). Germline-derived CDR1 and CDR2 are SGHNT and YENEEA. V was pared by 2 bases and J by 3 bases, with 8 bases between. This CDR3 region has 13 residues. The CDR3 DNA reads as TGTGCCAGCAGCTTACTACAGGGCTACGAGCAGTACTTC. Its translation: CASSLLQGYEQYF.

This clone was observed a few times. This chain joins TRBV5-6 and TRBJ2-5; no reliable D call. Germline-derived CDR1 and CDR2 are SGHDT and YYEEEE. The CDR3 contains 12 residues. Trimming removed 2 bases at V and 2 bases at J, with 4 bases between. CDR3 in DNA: TGTGCCAGCAGCTTCCTACAAGAGACCCAGTACTTC. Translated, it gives CASSFLQETQYF.

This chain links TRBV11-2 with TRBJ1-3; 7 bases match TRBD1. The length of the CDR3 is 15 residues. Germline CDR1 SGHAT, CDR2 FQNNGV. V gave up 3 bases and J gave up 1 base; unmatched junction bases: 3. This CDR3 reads CASSLSGGSGNTIYF. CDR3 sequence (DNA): TGTGCCAGCAGCTTGTCAGGGGGGTCTGGAAACACCATATATTTT.

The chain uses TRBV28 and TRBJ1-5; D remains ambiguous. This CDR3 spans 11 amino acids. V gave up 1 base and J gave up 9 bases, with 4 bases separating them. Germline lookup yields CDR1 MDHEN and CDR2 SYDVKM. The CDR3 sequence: CASSLSRPQHF. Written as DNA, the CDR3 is TGTGCCAGCAGTTTATCCCGGCCCCAGCATTTT.

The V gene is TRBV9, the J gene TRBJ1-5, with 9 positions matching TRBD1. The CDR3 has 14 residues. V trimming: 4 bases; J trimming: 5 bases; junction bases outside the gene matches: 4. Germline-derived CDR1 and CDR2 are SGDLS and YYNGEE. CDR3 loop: CASSLGTGYQPQHF. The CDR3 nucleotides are TGTGCCAGCAGCCTCGGGACAGGGTATCAGCCCCAGCATTTT.

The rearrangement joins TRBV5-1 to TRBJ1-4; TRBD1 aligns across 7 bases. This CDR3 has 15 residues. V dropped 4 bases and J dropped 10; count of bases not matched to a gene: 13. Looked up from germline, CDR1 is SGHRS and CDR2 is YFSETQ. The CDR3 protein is CASSPDPRDSGKLFF. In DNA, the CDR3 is TGCGCCAGCAGCCCTGACCCCCGGGACAGCGGAAAACTGTTTTTT.

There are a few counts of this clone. CDR3 nucleotide sequence: TGTGCCAGCAGTTATACGGGACATACAGATACGCAGTATTTT. This sequence encodes CASSYTGHTDTQYF. This sequence joins TRBV28 and TRBJ2-3; a weak D match, TRBD1 (6 bases). Per germline, CDR1 MDHEN and CDR2 SYDVKM. V was cut by 4 bases and J by 3 bases, with 11 bases left in between. This CDR3 has 14 residues.

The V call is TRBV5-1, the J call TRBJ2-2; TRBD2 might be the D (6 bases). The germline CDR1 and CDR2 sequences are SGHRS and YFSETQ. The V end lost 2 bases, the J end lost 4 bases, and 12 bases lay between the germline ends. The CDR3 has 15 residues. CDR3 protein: CASSFSLEGTGELFF. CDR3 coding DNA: TGCGCCAGCAGCTTTTCGCTGGAGGGCACCGGGGAGCTGTTTTTT.

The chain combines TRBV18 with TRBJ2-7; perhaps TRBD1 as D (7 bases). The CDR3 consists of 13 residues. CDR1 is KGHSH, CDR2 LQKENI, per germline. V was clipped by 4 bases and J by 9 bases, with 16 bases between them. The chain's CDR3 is CASSQPTGRRQYF. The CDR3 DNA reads TGTGCCAGCTCACAACCGACAGGGAGGAGGCAGTACTTC.